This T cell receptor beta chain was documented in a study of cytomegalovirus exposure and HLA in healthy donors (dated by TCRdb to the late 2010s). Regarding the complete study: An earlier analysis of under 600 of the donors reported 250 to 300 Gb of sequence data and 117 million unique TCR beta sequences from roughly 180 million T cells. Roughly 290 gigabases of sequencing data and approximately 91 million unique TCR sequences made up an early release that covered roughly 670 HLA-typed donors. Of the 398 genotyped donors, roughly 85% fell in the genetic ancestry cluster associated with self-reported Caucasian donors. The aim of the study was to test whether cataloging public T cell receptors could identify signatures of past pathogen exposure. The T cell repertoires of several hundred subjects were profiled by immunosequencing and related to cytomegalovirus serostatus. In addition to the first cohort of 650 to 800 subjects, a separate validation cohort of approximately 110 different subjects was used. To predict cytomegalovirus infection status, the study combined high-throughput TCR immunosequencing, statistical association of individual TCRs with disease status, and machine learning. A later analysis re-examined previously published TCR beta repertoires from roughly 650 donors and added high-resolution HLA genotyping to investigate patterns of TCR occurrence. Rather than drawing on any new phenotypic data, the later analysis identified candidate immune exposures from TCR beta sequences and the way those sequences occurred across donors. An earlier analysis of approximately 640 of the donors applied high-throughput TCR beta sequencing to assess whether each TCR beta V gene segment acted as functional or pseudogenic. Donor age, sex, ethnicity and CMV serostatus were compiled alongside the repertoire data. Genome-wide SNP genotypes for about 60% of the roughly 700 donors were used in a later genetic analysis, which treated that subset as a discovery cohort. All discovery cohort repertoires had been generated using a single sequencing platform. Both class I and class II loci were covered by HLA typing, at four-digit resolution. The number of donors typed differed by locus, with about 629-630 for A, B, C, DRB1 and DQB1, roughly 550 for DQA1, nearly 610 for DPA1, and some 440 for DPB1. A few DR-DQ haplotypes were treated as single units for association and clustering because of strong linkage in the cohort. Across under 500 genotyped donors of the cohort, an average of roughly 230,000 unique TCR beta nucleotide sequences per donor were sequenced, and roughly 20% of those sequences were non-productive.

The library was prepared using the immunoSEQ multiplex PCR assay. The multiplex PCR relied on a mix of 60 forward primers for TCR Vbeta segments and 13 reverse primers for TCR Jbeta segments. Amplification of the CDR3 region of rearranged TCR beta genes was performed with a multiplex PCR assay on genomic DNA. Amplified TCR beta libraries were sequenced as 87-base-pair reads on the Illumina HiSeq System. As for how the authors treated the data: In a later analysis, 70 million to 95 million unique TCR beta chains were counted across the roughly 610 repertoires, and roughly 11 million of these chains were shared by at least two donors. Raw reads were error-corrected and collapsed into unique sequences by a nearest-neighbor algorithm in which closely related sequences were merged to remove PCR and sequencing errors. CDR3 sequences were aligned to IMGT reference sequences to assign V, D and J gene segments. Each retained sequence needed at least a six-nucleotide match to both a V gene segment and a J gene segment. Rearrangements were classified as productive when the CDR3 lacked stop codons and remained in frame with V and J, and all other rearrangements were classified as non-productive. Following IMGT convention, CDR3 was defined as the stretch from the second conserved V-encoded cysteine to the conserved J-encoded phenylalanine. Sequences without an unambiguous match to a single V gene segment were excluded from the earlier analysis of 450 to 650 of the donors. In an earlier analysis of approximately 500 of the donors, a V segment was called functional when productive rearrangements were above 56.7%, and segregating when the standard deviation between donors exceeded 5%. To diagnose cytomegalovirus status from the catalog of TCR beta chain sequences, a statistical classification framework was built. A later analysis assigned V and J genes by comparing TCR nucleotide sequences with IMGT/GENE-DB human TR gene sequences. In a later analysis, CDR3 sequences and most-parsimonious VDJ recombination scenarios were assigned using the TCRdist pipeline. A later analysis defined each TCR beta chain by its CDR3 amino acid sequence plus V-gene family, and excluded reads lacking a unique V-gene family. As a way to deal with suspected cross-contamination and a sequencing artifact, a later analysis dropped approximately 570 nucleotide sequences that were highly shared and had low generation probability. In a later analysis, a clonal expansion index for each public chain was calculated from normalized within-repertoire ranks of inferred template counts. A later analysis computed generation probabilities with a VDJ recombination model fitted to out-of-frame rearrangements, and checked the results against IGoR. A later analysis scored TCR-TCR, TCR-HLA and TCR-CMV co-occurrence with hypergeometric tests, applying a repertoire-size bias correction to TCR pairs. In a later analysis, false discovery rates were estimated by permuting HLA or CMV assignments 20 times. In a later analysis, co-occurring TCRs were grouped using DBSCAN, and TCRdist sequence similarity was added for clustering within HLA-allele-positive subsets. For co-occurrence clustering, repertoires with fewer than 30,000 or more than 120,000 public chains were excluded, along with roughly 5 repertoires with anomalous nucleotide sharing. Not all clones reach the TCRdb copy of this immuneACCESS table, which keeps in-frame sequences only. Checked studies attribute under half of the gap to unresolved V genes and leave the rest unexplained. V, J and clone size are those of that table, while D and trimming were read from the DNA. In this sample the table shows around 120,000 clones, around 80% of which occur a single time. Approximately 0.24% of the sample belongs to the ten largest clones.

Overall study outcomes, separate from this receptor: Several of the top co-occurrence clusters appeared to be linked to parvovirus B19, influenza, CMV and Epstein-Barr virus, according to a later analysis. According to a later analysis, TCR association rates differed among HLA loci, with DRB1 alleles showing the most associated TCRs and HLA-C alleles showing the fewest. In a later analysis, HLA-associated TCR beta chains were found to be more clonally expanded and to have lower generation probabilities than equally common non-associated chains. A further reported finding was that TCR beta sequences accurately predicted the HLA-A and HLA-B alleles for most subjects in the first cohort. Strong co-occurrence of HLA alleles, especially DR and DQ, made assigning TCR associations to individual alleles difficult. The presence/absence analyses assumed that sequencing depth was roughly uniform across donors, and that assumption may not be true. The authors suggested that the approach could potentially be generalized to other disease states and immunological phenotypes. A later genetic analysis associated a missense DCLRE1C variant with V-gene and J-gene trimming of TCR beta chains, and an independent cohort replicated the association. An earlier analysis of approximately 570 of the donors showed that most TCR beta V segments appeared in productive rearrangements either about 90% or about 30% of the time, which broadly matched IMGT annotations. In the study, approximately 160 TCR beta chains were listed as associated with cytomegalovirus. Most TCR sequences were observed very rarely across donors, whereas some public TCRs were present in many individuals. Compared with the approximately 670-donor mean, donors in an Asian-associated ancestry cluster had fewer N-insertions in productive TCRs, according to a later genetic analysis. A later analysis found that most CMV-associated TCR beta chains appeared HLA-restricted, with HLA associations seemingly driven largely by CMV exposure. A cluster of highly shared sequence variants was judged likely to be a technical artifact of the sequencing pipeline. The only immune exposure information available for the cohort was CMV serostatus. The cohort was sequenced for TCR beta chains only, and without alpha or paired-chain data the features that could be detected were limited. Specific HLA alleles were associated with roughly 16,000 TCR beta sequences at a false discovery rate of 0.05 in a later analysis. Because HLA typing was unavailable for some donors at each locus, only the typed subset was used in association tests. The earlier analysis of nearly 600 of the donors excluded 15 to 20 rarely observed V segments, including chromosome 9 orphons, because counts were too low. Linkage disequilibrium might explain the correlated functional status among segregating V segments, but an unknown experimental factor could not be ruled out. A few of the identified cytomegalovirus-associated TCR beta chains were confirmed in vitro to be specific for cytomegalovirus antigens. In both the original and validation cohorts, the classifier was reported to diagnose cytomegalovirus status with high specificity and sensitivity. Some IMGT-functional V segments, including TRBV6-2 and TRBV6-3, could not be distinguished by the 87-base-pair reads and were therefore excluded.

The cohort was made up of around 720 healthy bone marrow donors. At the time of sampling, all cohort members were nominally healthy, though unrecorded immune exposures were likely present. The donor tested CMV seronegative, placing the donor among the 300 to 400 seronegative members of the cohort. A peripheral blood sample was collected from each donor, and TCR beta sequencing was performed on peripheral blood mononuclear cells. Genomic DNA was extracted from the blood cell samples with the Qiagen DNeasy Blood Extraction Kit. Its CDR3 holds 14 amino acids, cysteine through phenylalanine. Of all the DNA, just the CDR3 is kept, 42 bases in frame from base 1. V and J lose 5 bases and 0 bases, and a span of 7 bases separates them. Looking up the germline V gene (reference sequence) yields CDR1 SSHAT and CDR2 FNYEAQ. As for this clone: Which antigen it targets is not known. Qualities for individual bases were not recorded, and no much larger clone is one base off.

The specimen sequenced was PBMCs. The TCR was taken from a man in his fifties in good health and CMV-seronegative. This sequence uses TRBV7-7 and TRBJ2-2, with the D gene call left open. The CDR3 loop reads CASSQSANTGELFF. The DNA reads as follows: TGTGCCAGCAGCCAGAGCGCGAACACCGGGGAGCTGTTTTTT.